This T cell receptor (beta chain) is from a study of T cell clones after liver transplantation. General study findings and limits: Compared with third party-reactive sequences, donor-reactive ones declined more, independent of withdrawal success.

The table came from immunoSEQ multiplex PCR; TCRdb's copy has only in-frame clones and leaves some out. The profile shows approximately 100,000 clones, about 80% of them singletons. As concerns this clone: As yet, its antigen is unknown.

Unstimulated PBMCs were sorted into CD3+CD4+ and CD3+CD8+ populations. Here the sequenced sample was CD4+ T cells from blood, taken around 4 years after liver transplant. The source of this sequence is a human patient who received a liver transplant. The T cells may partly be graft donor cells.

This CDR3 is CSVISTGGETQYF. Here the CDR3 DNA reads TGCAGCGTTATATCGACAGGGGGGGAGACCCAGTACTTC. This chain joins TRBV29-1 and TRBJ2-5; 9 bases align to TRBD1. This CDR3 is 13 amino acids long. The V and J ends lost 5 bases and 5 bases, in that order; junction bases with no gene match: 6. CDR1 SQVTM and CDR2 ANQGSEA come from the germline V gene. Supplemented by reference TRBV29-1 and TRBJ2-5, the full variable domain reads SAVISQKPSRDICQRGTSLTIQCQVDSQVTMMFWYRQQPGQSLTLIATANQGSEATYESGFVIDKFPISRPNLTFSTLTVSNMSPEDSSIYLCSVISTGGETQYFGPGTRLLVL.